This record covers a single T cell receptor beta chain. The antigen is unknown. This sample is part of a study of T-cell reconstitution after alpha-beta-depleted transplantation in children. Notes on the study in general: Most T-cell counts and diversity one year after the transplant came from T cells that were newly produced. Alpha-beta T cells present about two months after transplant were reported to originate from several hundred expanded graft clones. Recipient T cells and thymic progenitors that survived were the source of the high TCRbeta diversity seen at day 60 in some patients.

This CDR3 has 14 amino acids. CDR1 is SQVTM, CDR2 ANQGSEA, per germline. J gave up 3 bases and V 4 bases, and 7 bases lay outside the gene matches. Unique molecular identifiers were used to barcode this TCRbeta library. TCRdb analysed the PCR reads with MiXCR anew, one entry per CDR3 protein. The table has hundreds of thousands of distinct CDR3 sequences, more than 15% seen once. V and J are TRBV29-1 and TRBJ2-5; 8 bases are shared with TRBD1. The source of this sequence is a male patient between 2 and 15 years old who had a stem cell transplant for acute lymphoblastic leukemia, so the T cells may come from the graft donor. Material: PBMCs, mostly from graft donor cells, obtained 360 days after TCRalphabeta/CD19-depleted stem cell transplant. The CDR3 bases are TGCAGCGTTGGGGGACAGGTTCGAAAAGAGACCCAGTACTTC. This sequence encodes CSVGGQVRKETQYF.